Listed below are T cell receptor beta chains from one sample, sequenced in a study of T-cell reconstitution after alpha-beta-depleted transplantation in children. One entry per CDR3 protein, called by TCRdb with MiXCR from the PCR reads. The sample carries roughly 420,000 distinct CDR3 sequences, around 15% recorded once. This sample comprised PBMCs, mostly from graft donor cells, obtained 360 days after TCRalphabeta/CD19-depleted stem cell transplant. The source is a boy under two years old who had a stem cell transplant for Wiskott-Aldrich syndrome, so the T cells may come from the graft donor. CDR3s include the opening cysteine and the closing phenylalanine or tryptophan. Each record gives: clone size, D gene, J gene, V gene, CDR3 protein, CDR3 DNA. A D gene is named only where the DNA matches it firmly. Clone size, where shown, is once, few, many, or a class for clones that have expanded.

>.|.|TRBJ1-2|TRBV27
CASSFPAARTANYGYTF
TGTGCCAGCAGTTTCCCCGCGGCTCGGACGGCTAACTATGGCTACACCTTC
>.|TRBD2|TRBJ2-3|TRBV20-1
CSAPGGRTDTQYF
TGCAGTGCACCGGGGGGACGCACAGATACGCAGTATTTT
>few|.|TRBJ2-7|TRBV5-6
CASSFGRISYEQYF
TGTGCCAGCAGCTTTGGACGGATCTCCTACGAGCAGTACTTC
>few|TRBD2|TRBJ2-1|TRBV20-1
CSARTSLSYNEQFF
TGCAGTGCTAGGACTAGCCTCTCCTACAATGAGCAGTTCTTC
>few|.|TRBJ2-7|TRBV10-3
CAISDFIGSSYEQYF
TGTGCCATCAGTGACTTCATAGGCAGCTCCTACGAGCAGTACTTC
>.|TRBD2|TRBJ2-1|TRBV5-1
CASSDPGLAKFF
TGCGCCAGCAGCGACCCGGGACTAGCAAAGTTCTTC
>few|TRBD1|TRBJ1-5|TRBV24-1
CATSDPGTGVQPQHF
TGTGCCACCAGTGATCCCGGGACAGGGGTCCAGCCCCAGCATTTT
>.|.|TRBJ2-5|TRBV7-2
CASSLSTATRTQYF
TGTGCCAGCAGCTTAAGTACGGCCACCAGGACCCAGTACTTC
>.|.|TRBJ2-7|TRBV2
CASRTPGHLYEQYF
TGTGCCAGCCGTACACCGGGACACCTCTACGAGCAGTACTTC
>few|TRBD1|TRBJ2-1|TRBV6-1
CASSRDRVTYNEQFF
TGTGCCAGCAGTCGGGACAGGGTAACCTACAATGAGCAGTTCTTC